A selection of T cell receptor beta chains follows, all from one sample in a study of cytomegalovirus exposure and HLA in healthy donors. This table comes from immunoSEQ multiplex PCR, and its TCRdb copy is limited to in-frame clones, with some not included. The table includes over 200,000 clones, just over 75% detected once. The sequenced sample was PBMCs. These receptor sequences come from a woman aged 55-69 years in good health and CMV-seropositive. Each CDR3 is given with its conserved first and last residue. The D gene is left open where the match is weak. Some rows mark clone size as missing; the rest say once, few, many or name a class of expanded clone.

d_call: TRBD1; clone_size: .; v_call: TRBV11-2; j_call: TRBJ2-5; cdr3_aa: CASTRGTEQETQYF; cdr3_nt: TGTGCCAGCACCCGAGGGACAGAACAAGAGACCCAGTACTTC
d_call: TRBD2; clone_size: few; v_call: TRBV5-4; j_call: TRBJ2-5; cdr3_aa: CASSQDSLAGGQETQYF; cdr3_nt: TGTGCCAGCAGCCAAGATTCGTTAGCGGGGGGGCAAGAGACCCAGTACTTC
d_call: TRBD2; clone_size: .; v_call: TRBV6-6; j_call: TRBJ2-6; cdr3_aa: CASSYSGGANVLTF; cdr3_nt: TGTGCCAGCAGTTACTCGGGAGGGGCTAACGTCCTGACTTTC
d_call: TRBD1; clone_size: .; v_call: TRBV5-5; j_call: TRBJ1-2; cdr3_aa: CASSLGQGFSYGYTF; cdr3_nt: TGTGCCAGCAGCTTGGGACAGGGTTTTAGCTATGGCTACACCTTC
d_call: .; clone_size: .; v_call: TRBV30; j_call: TRBJ1-5; cdr3_aa: CAWSGIAPGQPQHF; cdr3_nt: TGTGCCTGGAGTGGGATTGCCCCAGGTCAGCCCCAGCATTTT
d_call: .; clone_size: .; v_call: TRBV9; j_call: TRBJ1-1; cdr3_aa: CASSGTTGNTEAFF; cdr3_nt: TGTGCCAGCAGCGGGACGACAGGGAACACTGAAGCTTTCTTT
d_call: TRBD1; clone_size: .; v_call: TRBV9; j_call: TRBJ1-3; cdr3_aa: CASSPRQGSAGNTIYF; cdr3_nt: TGTGCCAGCAGCCCCCGACAGGGATCCGCTGGAAACACCATATATTTT
d_call: TRBD2; clone_size: .; v_call: TRBV19; j_call: TRBJ2-7; cdr3_aa: CASRGLAGGPSLSHEQYF; cdr3_nt: TGTGCCAGTAGAGGACTAGCGGGAGGGCCGAGTTTGTCCCACGAGCAGTACTTC
d_call: TRBD2; clone_size: few; v_call: TRBV5-4; j_call: TRBJ2-3; cdr3_aa: CASSLAVAGGRTDTQYF; cdr3_nt: TGTGCCAGCAGCTTGGCGGTAGCGGGGGGGCGGACAGATACGCAGTATTTT
d_call: .; clone_size: .; v_call: TRBV15; j_call: TRBJ2-5; cdr3_aa: CATSIISNKETQYF; cdr3_nt: TGTGCCACCAGCATCATCAGTAATAAAGAGACCCAGTACTTC
d_call: .; clone_size: few; v_call: TRBV5-1; j_call: TRBJ2-7; cdr3_aa: CASSLAGQNEQYF; cdr3_nt: TGCGCCAGCAGCTTGGCGGGACAAAACGAGCAGTACTTC
d_call: TRBD2; clone_size: .; v_call: TRBV28; j_call: TRBJ2-5; cdr3_aa: CASSSAGTSRETQYF; cdr3_nt: TGTGCCAGCAGTTCGGCCGGGACTAGCCGGGAGACCCAGTACTTC
d_call: .; clone_size: .; v_call: TRBV18; j_call: TRBJ1-1; cdr3_aa: CASSPTGQNTEAFF; cdr3_nt: TGTGCCAGCTCACCCACAGGGCAGAACACTGAAGCTTTCTTT
d_call: TRBD2; clone_size: few; v_call: TRBV11-3; j_call: TRBJ2-1; cdr3_aa: CASSLATSGDNEQFF; cdr3_nt: TGTGCCAGCAGCTTAGCCACTAGCGGGGACAATGAGCAGTTCTTC
d_call: .; clone_size: .; v_call: TRBV12-5; j_call: TRBJ2-1; cdr3_aa: CASGLVGGNEQFF; cdr3_nt: TGTGCTAGTGGTTTGGTAGGCGGCAATGAGCAGTTCTTC
d_call: .; clone_size: .; v_call: TRBV5-1; j_call: TRBJ2-2; cdr3_aa: CASSYRTGAGELFF; cdr3_nt: TGCGCCAGCAGCTATCGGACGGGAGCGGGGGAGCTGTTTTTT
d_call: TRBD1; clone_size: .; v_call: TRBV5-1; j_call: TRBJ2-6; cdr3_aa: CASSRTTGAGVNVLTF; cdr3_nt: TGCGCCAGCAGTCGGACGACAGGGGCTGGGGTCAACGTCCTGACTTTC
d_call: .; clone_size: few; v_call: TRBV6-6; j_call: TRBJ1-1; cdr3_aa: CASMVGQGGTEAFF; cdr3_nt: TGTGCCAGCATGGTCGGACAAGGGGGCACTGAAGCTTTCTTT
d_call: TRBD1; clone_size: .; v_call: TRBV30; j_call: TRBJ2-1; cdr3_aa: CALGQGPLSSYNEQFF; cdr3_nt: TGTGCCTTGGGACAGGGGCCCCTGAGCTCCTACAATGAGCAGTTCTTC
d_call: TRBD1; clone_size: few; v_call: TRBV9; j_call: TRBJ1-2; cdr3_aa: CASSERQGYGYTF; cdr3_nt: TGTGCCAGCAGCGAAAGACAGGGCTATGGCTACACCTTC
d_call: .; clone_size: .; v_call: TRBV19; j_call: TRBJ1-4; cdr3_aa: CASSMHRQLFF; cdr3_nt: TGTGCCAGTAGTATGCACAGGCAACTGTTTTTT
d_call: .; clone_size: .; v_call: TRBV7-9; j_call: TRBJ1-1; cdr3_aa: CASSPRGGTEAFF; cdr3_nt: TGTGCCAGCAGCCCCCGGGGAGGGACTGAAGCTTTCTTT
d_call: .; clone_size: .; v_call: TRBV6-6; j_call: TRBJ1-1; cdr3_aa: CASSSDFRGTEAFF; cdr3_nt: TGTGCCAGCAGTTCGGACTTTAGAGGCACTGAAGCTTTCTTT
d_call: .; clone_size: .; v_call: TRBV5-5; j_call: TRBJ2-7; cdr3_aa: CASSLHREGEQYF; cdr3_nt: TGTGCCAGCAGCTTGCACAGGGAGGGCGAGCAGTACTTC
d_call: .; clone_size: .; v_call: TRBV5-1; j_call: TRBJ1-5; cdr3_aa: CASSYGGATQPQHF; cdr3_nt: TGCGCCAGCAGCTACGGGGGGGCTACTCAGCCCCAGCATTTT
d_call: TRBD2; clone_size: .; v_call: TRBV4-1; j_call: TRBJ2-3; cdr3_aa: CASSSSIAGARGF; cdr3_nt: TGCGCCAGCAGCTCTTCCATAGCGGGTGCAAGGGGTTTT
d_call: .; clone_size: .; v_call: TRBV30; j_call: TRBJ1-3; cdr3_aa: CAWRAGSGPGNTIYF; cdr3_nt: TGTGCCTGGAGAGCAGGGTCCGGGCCTGGAAACACCATATATTTT
d_call: .; clone_size: .; v_call: TRBV7-2; j_call: TRBJ1-2; cdr3_aa: CASSKDRFNGYTF; cdr3_nt: TGTGCCAGCAGTAAAGACAGGTTTAATGGCTACACCTTC
d_call: .; clone_size: .; v_call: TRBV4-1; j_call: TRBJ1-5; cdr3_aa: CASSQASAGVRNQPQHF; cdr3_nt: TGCGCCAGCAGCCAGGCCAGTGCAGGGGTACGCAATCAGCCCCAGCATTTT
d_call: TRBD2; clone_size: once; v_call: TRBV9; j_call: TRBJ2-7; cdr3_aa: CASSVAGLAENGEQYF; cdr3_nt: TGTGCCAGCAGCGTAGCTGGACTAGCGGAGAACGGCGAGCAGTACTTC
d_call: .; clone_size: .; v_call: TRBV6-5; j_call: TRBJ2-1; cdr3_aa: CASSYSRTGLYNEQFF; cdr3_nt: TGTGCCAGCAGTTACTCGAGAACGGGACTCTACAATGAGCAGTTCTTC
d_call: .; clone_size: .; v_call: TRBV2; j_call: TRBJ2-3; cdr3_aa: CASRDRTASTDTQYF; cdr3_nt: TGTGCCAGCAGAGATCGGACTGCTAGCACAGATACGCAGTATTTT
d_call: .; clone_size: few; v_call: TRBV7-2; j_call: TRBJ2-7; cdr3_aa: CASSRDWAYEQYF; cdr3_nt: TGTGCCAGCAGCCGGGACTGGGCCTACGAGCAGTACTTC
d_call: .; clone_size: once; v_call: TRBV7-6; j_call: TRBJ1-3; cdr3_aa: CASSLVYSGNTIYF; cdr3_nt: TGTGCCAGCAGCTTAGTCTACTCTGGAAACACCATATATTTT
d_call: .; clone_size: .; v_call: TRBV19; j_call: TRBJ1-4; cdr3_aa: CASRVGGRNEKLFF; cdr3_nt: TGTGCCAGCCGAGTGGGGGGGCGCAATGAAAAACTGTTTTTT
d_call: TRBD2; clone_size: .; v_call: TRBV5-4; j_call: TRBJ2-5; cdr3_aa: CASSQAGGQETQYF; cdr3_nt: TGTGCCAGCAGCCAAGCGGGAGGGCAAGAGACCCAGTACTTC
d_call: TRBD2; clone_size: .; v_call: TRBV6-6; j_call: TRBJ2-1; cdr3_aa: CASSGLARYNEQFF; cdr3_nt: TGTGCCAGCAGTGGACTAGCGAGGTACAATGAGCAGTTCTTC
d_call: TRBD1; clone_size: .; v_call: TRBV6-5; j_call: TRBJ2-5; cdr3_aa: CASSYSNRGRAETQYF; cdr3_nt: TGTGCCAGCAGTTACTCGAACAGGGGGAGAGCAGAGACCCAGTACTTC
d_call: TRBD2; clone_size: once; v_call: TRBV10-3; j_call: TRBJ2-5; cdr3_aa: CAIGPSIAGALETQYF; cdr3_nt: TGTGCCATCGGCCCAAGTATAGCGGGGGCGTTGGAGACCCAGTACTTC
d_call: .; clone_size: .; v_call: TRBV28; j_call: TRBJ2-7; cdr3_aa: CASSWLQGPYEQYF; cdr3_nt: TGTGCCAGCAGTTGGTTGCAGGGCCCCTACGAGCAGTACTTC
d_call: TRBD1; clone_size: .; v_call: TRBV5-6; j_call: TRBJ1-6; cdr3_aa: CASSLEGPGGQRNSPLHF; cdr3_nt: TGTGCCAGCAGCCTCGAAGGGCCAGGGGGTCAAAGGAATTCACCCCTCCACTTT
d_call: .; clone_size: .; v_call: TRBV30; j_call: TRBJ2-3; cdr3_aa: CAWSPGHQSTDTQYF; cdr3_nt: TGTGCCTGGAGTCCGGGACACCAAAGCACAGATACGCAGTATTTT
d_call: TRBD2; clone_size: .; v_call: TRBV7-2; j_call: TRBJ2-3; cdr3_aa: CASSITSGVYTDTQYF; cdr3_nt: TGTGCCAGCAGCATAACTAGCGGGGTTTACACAGATACGCAGTATTTT
d_call: TRBD2; clone_size: few; v_call: TRBV5-1; j_call: TRBJ2-1; cdr3_aa: CASRSGGSYNEQFF; cdr3_nt: TGCGCCAGCAGAAGCGGGGGGTCCTACAATGAGCAGTTCTTC
d_call: TRBD1; clone_size: .; v_call: TRBV7-2; j_call: TRBJ2-1; cdr3_aa: CAITGTGFKNEQFF; cdr3_nt: TGTGCCATCACCGGGACAGGGTTTAAGAATGAGCAGTTCTTC
d_call: .; clone_size: once; v_call: TRBV7-9; j_call: TRBJ1-4; cdr3_aa: CASSFGAEKLFF; cdr3_nt: TGTGCCAGCAGCTTTGGGGCCGAAAAACTGTTTTTT
d_call: .; clone_size: .; v_call: TRBV21-1; j_call: TRBJ2-2; cdr3_aa: CASLWFRDRETGELFF; cdr3_nt: TGTGCCAGTTTATGGTTTAGGGACAGGGAAACCGGGGAGCTGTTTTTT
d_call: .; clone_size: .; v_call: TRBV6-6; j_call: TRBJ1-2; cdr3_aa: CASTTEEALYGYTF; cdr3_nt: TGTGCCAGCACCACCGAGGAGGCCCTCTATGGCTACACCTTC
d_call: TRBD2; clone_size: .; v_call: TRBV4-2; j_call: TRBJ2-3; cdr3_aa: CASSQSTGGPPDTQYF; cdr3_nt: TGTGCCAGCAGCCAAAGTACGGGGGGGCCTCCAGATACGCAGTATTTT
d_call: TRBD2; clone_size: .; v_call: TRBV4-2; j_call: TRBJ2-7; cdr3_aa: CASSQPRTSGNPRVSYEQYF; cdr3_nt: TGTGCCAGCAGCCAACCCAGGACTAGCGGGAATCCCCGGGTCTCCTACGAGCAGTACTTC
d_call: TRBD1; clone_size: .; v_call: TRBV5-8; j_call: TRBJ1-2; cdr3_aa: CASSTPGRDRAYGYTF; cdr3_nt: TGTGCCAGCAGCACACCTGGGCGGGACAGGGCCTATGGCTACACCTTC
d_call: TRBD1; clone_size: .; v_call: TRBV29-1; j_call: TRBJ1-1; cdr3_aa: CSAGQAMGTEAFF; cdr3_nt: TGCAGCGCCGGACAGGCCATGGGGACTGAAGCTTTCTTT
d_call: .; clone_size: .; v_call: TRBV10-1; j_call: TRBJ2-1; cdr3_aa: CASSESSGLGPGEDNEQFF; cdr3_nt: TGCGCCAGCAGTGAGTCGTCGGGGTTAGGTCCGGGGGAGGACAATGAGCAGTTCTTC
d_call: TRBD1; clone_size: once; v_call: TRBV30; j_call: TRBJ1-6; cdr3_aa: CAWSVTGTGERRPLHF; cdr3_nt: TGTGCCTGGAGTGTGACCGGGACAGGGGAACGGAGGCCCCTCCACTTT
d_call: .; clone_size: once; v_call: TRBV30; j_call: TRBJ1-2; cdr3_aa: CAWSVGQPRGGYTF; cdr3_nt: TGTGCCTGGAGTGTAGGACAGCCTCGAGGAGGCTACACCTTC
d_call: .; clone_size: .; v_call: TRBV15; j_call: TRBJ1-1; cdr3_aa: CATSRDRGKAEAFF; cdr3_nt: TGTGCCACCAGCAGAGACAGGGGCAAGGCTGAAGCTTTCTTT
d_call: .; clone_size: .; v_call: TRBV1; j_call: TRBJ2-7; cdr3_aa: CTSSQGASEQYF; cdr3_nt: TGCACCAGCAGCCAAGGAGCGTCCGAGCAGTACTTC
d_call: .; clone_size: .; v_call: TRBV7-2; j_call: TRBJ1-1; cdr3_aa: CASMRVNTEAFF; cdr3_nt: TGTGCCAGCATGCGGGTGAACACTGAAGCTTTCTTT
d_call: TRBD1; clone_size: .; v_call: TRBV6-5; j_call: TRBJ2-3; cdr3_aa: CASSYRGPRTDTQYF; cdr3_nt: TGTGCCAGCAGTTACAGGGGGCCCCGCACAGATACGCAGTATTTT